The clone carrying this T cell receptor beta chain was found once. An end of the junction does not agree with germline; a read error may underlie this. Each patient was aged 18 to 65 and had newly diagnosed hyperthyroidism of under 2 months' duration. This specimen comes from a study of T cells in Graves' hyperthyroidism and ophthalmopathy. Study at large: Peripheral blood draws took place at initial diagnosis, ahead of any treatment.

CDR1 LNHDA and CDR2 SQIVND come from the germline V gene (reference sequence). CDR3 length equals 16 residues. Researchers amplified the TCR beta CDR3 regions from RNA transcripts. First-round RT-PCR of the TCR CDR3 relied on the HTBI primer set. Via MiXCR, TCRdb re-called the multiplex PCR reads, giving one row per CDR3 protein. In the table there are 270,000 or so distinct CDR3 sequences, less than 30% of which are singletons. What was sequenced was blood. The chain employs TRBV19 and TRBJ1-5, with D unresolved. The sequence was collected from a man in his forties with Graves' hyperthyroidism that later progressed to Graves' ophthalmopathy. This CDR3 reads CASRIGGGNSNQPQHF. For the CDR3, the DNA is TGTGCCAGTAGGATAGGAGGTGGGAATAGCAATCAGCCCCAGCATTTT. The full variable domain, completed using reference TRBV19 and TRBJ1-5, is DGGITQSPKYLFRKEGQNVTLSCEQNLNHDAMYWYRQDPGQGLRLIYYSQIVNDFQKGDIAEGYSVSREKKESFPLTVTSAQKNPTAFYLCASRIGGGNSNQPQHFGDGTRLSIL.